The rows below give T cell receptor beta chains drawn from one sample of a study of T-cell memory formation after mild COVID-19. Using its own MiXCR run on the 5' RACE reads, TCRdb lists one record per CDR3 protein. The repertoire holds just over 300,000 distinct CDR3 sequences, with roughly a fifth as singletons. Sequencing input: PBMCs or a T cell subset sorted from them (not recorded which). Every receptor here comes from a man between 18 and 29 years old who had mild COVID-19 (a few samples of this study predate the infection). Cell type and time point are not known. CDR3s include the opening cysteine and the closing phenylalanine or tryptophan. D genes are given only for firm matches. For some rows the clone size is stated as once, few or many, or as a class when expanded; others skip it.

D gene	clone size	V gene	J gene	CDR3 DNA	CDR3 protein
-	-	TRBV25-1	TRBJ2-1	TGTGCCAGCAGTGAAGGGGGCCCCTCCAATGAGCAGTTCTTC	CASSEGGPSNEQFF
-	-	TRBV3-1	TRBJ2-5	TGTGCCAGCAGCCGACAGGCCCCAGAGACCCAGTACTTC	CASSRQAPETQYF
-	-	TRBV4-2	TRBJ1-2	TGTGCCAGCAGCCAAGTAGGGGGTAACTATGGCTACACCTTC	CASSQVGGNYGYTF
TRBD1	-	TRBV11-2	TRBJ2-3	TGTGCCAGCAGCCACTCGGACAGGCGGGATACGCAGTATTTT	CASSHSDRRDTQYF
TRBD1	medium-sized	TRBV7-8	TRBJ2-7	TGTGCCAGCAGCTTGAGCTCCGGGACAGGGAACTACGAGCAGTACTTC	CASSLSSGTGNYEQYF
TRBD2	few	TRBV24-1	TRBJ2-2	TGTGCCACCAGTGAGCCGGGACTAGACGATTCCGGGGAGCTGTTTTTT	CATSEPGLDDSGELFF
TRBD1	few	TRBV7-2	TRBJ1-2	TGTGCCAGCAGCTTAGGTGGGGACAGGGGGTCCGGCTACACCTTC	CASSLGGDRGSGYTF
TRBD2	-	TRBV6-2/TRBV6-3	TRBJ2-5	TGTGCCAGCAGGGGACTAGCGGGGATGATGACCCAGTACTTC	CASRGLAGMMTQYF
-	-	TRBV24-1	TRBJ2-3	TGTGCCACCAGTGATCCGTCTAGCGGCACAGATACGCAGTATTTT	CATSDPSSGTDTQYF
-	-	TRBV6-1	TRBJ2-7	TGTGCCAGCATCCTGGAGAGGGGGACCTACGAGCAGTACTTC	CASILERGTYEQYF
-	-	TRBV12-3/TRBV12-4	TRBJ2-7	TGTGCCAGCAGTTTTGGGCCCGAGCAGTACTTC	CASSFGPEQYF
-	-	TRBV5-1	TRBJ1-5	TGCGCCAGCAGCCGGTTTTCAAATCAGCCCCAGCATTTT	CASSRFSNQPQHF
TRBD2	-	TRBV7-2	TRBJ2-3	TGTGCCAGCAGCTTAGGACTAGCGGGGGGGACGGTAGATACGCAGTATTTT	CASSLGLAGGTVDTQYF
-	few	TRBV18	TRBJ1-4	TGTGCCAGCTCACCACAACCGTCGCCTAATGAAAAACTGTTTTTT	CASSPQPSPNEKLFF
TRBD1	few	TRBV6-2/TRBV6-3	TRBJ2-5	TGTGCCAGCAGCCGGACAGGGGTAGAGACCCAGTACTTC	CASSRTGVETQYF
TRBD2	-	TRBV10-3	TRBJ2-3	TGTGCCATCAGTGCCAGCGGGGGGCCTAGGAGTTTT	CAISASGGPRSF
-	many	TRBV2	TRBJ1-1	TGTGCCAGCAGTGAGAGCAGTGTGGGGACTGAAGCTTTCTTT	CASSESSVGTEAFF
-	few	TRBV11-3	TRBJ2-1	TGTGCCAGCGGGGGGATACGCAATGAGCAGTTCTTC	CASGGIRNEQFF
-	-	TRBV20-1	TRBJ1-2	TGCAGTGCCGGAGACAACTATGGCTACACCTTC	CSAGDNYGYTF
-	-	TRBV19	TRBJ2-2	TGTGCCAGTACCTGGTTGGTGGCCAGTCGTTCCGGGGAGCTGTTTTTT	CASTWLVASRSGELFF
-	few	TRBV4-1	TRBJ2-1	TGCGCCAGCAGCCGTCCCGGGATTACGGATGAGCAGTTCTTC	CASSRPGITDEQFF
-	many	TRBV11-2	TRBJ2-3	TGTGCCAGCAGTCCGGGGGAAGATACGCAGTATTTT	CASSPGEDTQYF
-	few	TRBV24-1	TRBJ2-5	TGTGCCACCAGTGACGCGGGGGCCCGAGAGGAGACCCAGTACTTC	CATSDAGAREETQYF
-	few	TRBV14	TRBJ2-1	TGTGCCAGCAGCCAAGATTGGGGCCCAAACAATGAGCAGTTCTTC	CASSQDWGPNNEQFF
-	-	TRBV28	TRBJ2-5	TGTGCCAGCAGTTTCGGGCCTGGGGAGACCCAGTACTTC	CASSFGPGETQYF
TRBD1	-	TRBV20-1	TRBJ2-5	TGCAGTGCTAGAGCTTCACAGGGGGCAGGGGAGACCCAGTACTTC	CSARASQGAGETQYF
-	few	TRBV4-2	TRBJ2-1	TGTGCCAGCAGCCAAGATATTACAGGGTTCAATGAGCAGTTCTTC	CASSQDITGFNEQFF
-	few	TRBV3-2	TRBJ2-7	TGTGCCAGCAGCCAAGATTCTGGTATCATCGACAGGTGTTCTCCTACGTCCTACGAGCAGTACTTC	CASSQDSGIIDRCSPTSYEQYF
TRBD2	-	TRBV7-9	TRBJ2-3	TGTGCCAGCAGCTTAGATGGGGGGGAAGATACGCAGTATTTT	CASSLDGGEDTQYF
TRBD1	once	TRBV14	TRBJ1-2	TGTGCCAGCAACCAGGGGGCAGGGGGAATTGGCTATGGCTACACCTTC	CASNQGAGGIGYGYTF
-	few	TRBV12-3/TRBV12-4	TRBJ1-6	TGTGCCAGCAGTCGGTATAATTCACCCCTCCACTTT	CASSRYNSPLHF
-	many	TRBV5-6	TRBJ1-2	TGTGCCAGCAGTCTGAGGGGGGTTGGAAGCTATGGCTACACCTTC	CASSLRGVGSYGYTF
TRBD2	-	TRBV20-1	TRBJ2-6	TGCAGTGCTAGAGATCTAGGACTAGCGGGGGGGCTTGGGGCCAACGTCCTGACTTTC	CSARDLGLAGGLGANVLTF
-	few	TRBV12-3/TRBV12-4	TRBJ1-2	TGTGCCAGCAGTTTAGAATTGTTGTCGGAGGGCTACACCTTC	CASSLELLSEGYTF
-	few	TRBV27	TRBJ1-2	TGTGCCAGCAGTTTGAGGGTTGGGTATGGCTACACCTTC	CASSLRVGYGYTF
TRBD2	-	TRBV29-1	TRBJ2-2	TGCAGCACCCAGGGCGGGGGGAACACCGGGGAGCTGTTTTTT	CSTQGGGNTGELFF
-	many	TRBV12-3/TRBV12-4	TRBJ1-1	TGTGCCAGCAGTTACCGGGACGGGTTGAAGAACACTGAAGCTTTCTTT	CASSYRDGLKNTEAFF
TRBD1	-	TRBV20-1	TRBJ2-1	TGCAGTGCCGACCAAAAACACAGGGGGCTCAATGAGCAGTTCTTC	CSADQKHRGLNEQFF
TRBD1	-	TRBV4-3	TRBJ1-5	TGCGCCAGCAGCCAAGATTCCCACAGGGGGTATCAGCCCCAGCATTTT	CASSQDSHRGYQPQHF
-	few	TRBV7-3	TRBJ1-6	TGTGCCAGCAGCTTACGAGGGGCGCTAGGTTCACCCCTCCACTTT	CASSLRGALGSPLHF
TRBD2	few	TRBV5-1	TRBJ2-7	TGCGCCAGCAGCTTGACTAGCGGGATCTACGAGCAGTACTTC	CASSLTSGIYEQYF
-	-	TRBV5-1	TRBJ2-5	TGCGCCAGCAGCTTGGCCTGGATCCAAGAGACCCAGTACTTC	CASSLAWIQETQYF
-	many	TRBV20-1	TRBJ1-5	TGCAGTGCTGTTTCCGGGAATCAGCCCCAGCATTTT	CSAVSGNQPQHF
TRBD2	many	TRBV7-9	TRBJ2-2	TGTGCCAGCAGCCCTCCCCGGGCGGGAGGGAACGGGGAGCTGTTTTTT	CASSPPRAGGNGELFF
-	-	TRBV24-1	TRBJ1-1	TGTGCCACCAGTGAACCTCTTGGTGTCGGGGGATCCTCCCGTGAAGCTTTCTTT	CATSEPLGVGGSSREAFF
TRBD1	-	TRBV12-3/TRBV12-4	TRBJ2-1	TGTGCCAGCAGTTGGACAGGGCAGCCCCCTAATTGGAATGAGCAGTTCTTC	CASSWTGQPPNWNEQFF
-	-	TRBV11-1	TRBJ2-4	TGTGCCAGCAGCCTGGGGCCCGGCGTTCAGTACTTC	CASSLGPGVQYF
-	-	TRBV27	TRBJ2-4	TGTGCCAGCAGTTTATCGAACAGGGAAACCAAAAACATTCAGTACTTC	CASSLSNRETKNIQYF
-	-	TRBV29-1	TRBJ1-1	TGCAGCGTTGGGACACAGGAGGGAACTGAAGCTTTCTTT	CSVGTQEGTEAFF
-	-	TRBV29-1	TRBJ1-2	TGCAGCGCCCGAAGCGGGACGGCGTATGGCTACACCTTC	CSARSGTAYGYTF
-	few	TRBV2	TRBJ1-2	TGTGCCAGCAATAAGGACATCTATGGCTACACCTTC	CASNKDIYGYTF
-	-	TRBV10-3	TRBJ2-6	TGTGCCATCAGTGAGTACCGCGACGGTGGGGCCAACGTCCTGACTTTC	CAISEYRDGGANVLTF
TRBD2	many	TRBV24-1	TRBJ2-1	TGTGCCACCAGTGATTCCCTAGCGGGGTCTTACAATGAGCAGTTCTTC	CATSDSLAGSYNEQFF
TRBD2	-	TRBV9	TRBJ2-1	TGTGCCAGCAGCGTAGGTGCGGGGGACCCCTACAATGAGCAGTTCTTC	CASSVGAGDPYNEQFF
-	-	TRBV10-3	TRBJ2-5	TGTGCCATCAGTCCGAAGACTAGGCTAGAGACCCAGTACTTC	CAISPKTRLETQYF